This T cell receptor (beta chain) was sequenced in a study of T cells and Merkel cell carcinoma outcomes. Trimming cost V 2 bases and J 6 bases; bases outside gene matches: 6. The germline V gene has CDR1 SEHNR and CDR2 FQNEAQ (reference sequence). This CDR3 has 16 amino acids. On this clone itself: What it recognizes is unknown.

General observations from the study: Reportedly, T-cell repertoire with density predicts Merkel cell carcinoma outcomes.

Sequencing was performed with immunoSEQ multiplex PCR; in TCRdb, only in-frame clones are kept and a portion is missing. The data hold over 15,000 clones, with roughly 81% observed a single time. The sample taken for sequencing was tumor tissue from Merkel cell carcinoma. The sequence was collected from a human donor with Merkel cell carcinoma. This chain joins TRBV7-9 and TRBJ2-2; 10 nucleotides align to TRBD2. CDR3: CASSLPSGRVSGELFF. CDR3 DNA: TGTGCCAGCAGCTTACCTAGCGGGAGAGTCTCCGGGGAGCTGTTTTTT.